This record covers a single T cell receptor beta chain. The data stem from a study of blood T cell repertoires in COVID-19. Study processing details: Amplification of reference gene primers was used by the study to estimate nucleated cell counts. The table came from immunoSEQ multiplex PCR; TCRdb's copy has only in-frame clones and leaves some out. That table supplies the V and J calls and clone size; D and trimming were determined from the DNA. The sample has hundreds of thousands of clones; roughly 88% are singletons. The CDR3 loop spans 17 amino acids. Trimming stripped 0 bases from V and 4 bases from J, with 16 bases between. From germline, CDR1 is MGHRA and CDR2 YSYEKL.

This chain joins TRBV4-1 and TRBJ1-5; a weak D match, TRBD1 (6 bases). This sequence was found in a woman in her 30s with active or convalescent COVID-19. The source material was peripheral blood. For the CDR3, the DNA is TGCGCCAGCAGCCAAGACAATCCGTGGCAGGGGAATCAGCCCCAGCATTTT. The encoded protein is CASSQDNPWQGNQPQHF.